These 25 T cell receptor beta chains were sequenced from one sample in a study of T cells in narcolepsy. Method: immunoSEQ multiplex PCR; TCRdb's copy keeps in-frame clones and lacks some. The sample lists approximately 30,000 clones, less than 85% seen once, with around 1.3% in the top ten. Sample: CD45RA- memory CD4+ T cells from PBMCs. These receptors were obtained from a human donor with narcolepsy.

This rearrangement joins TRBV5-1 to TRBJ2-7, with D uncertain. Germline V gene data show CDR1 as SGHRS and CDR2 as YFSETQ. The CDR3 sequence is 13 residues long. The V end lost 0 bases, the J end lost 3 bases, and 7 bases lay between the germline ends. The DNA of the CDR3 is TGCGCCAGCAGCTTGGACCCAAGCTACGAGCAGTACGTC. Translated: CASSLDPSYEQYV.

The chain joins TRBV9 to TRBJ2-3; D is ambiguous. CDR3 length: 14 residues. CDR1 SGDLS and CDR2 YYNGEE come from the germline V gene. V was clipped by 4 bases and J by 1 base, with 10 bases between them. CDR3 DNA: TGTGCCAGCAGCCCACCGGCAGGCACAGATACGCAGTATTTT. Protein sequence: CASSPPAGTDTQYF.

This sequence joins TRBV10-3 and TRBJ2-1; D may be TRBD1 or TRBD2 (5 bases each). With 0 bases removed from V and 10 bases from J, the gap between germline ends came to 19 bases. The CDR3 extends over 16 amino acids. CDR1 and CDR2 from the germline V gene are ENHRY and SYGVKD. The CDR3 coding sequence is TGTGCCATCAGTGAGTCCACCGGGACGGAATTTTACGAGCAGTTCTTC. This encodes CAISESTGTEFYEQFF.

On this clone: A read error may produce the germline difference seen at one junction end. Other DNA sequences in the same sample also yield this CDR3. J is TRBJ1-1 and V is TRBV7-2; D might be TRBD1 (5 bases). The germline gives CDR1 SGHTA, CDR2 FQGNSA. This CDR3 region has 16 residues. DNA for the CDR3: TGCGCCAGCACGACTAGTAGCAGGGTGGGTAACACTGAAGCTTTCTTT. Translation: CASTTSSRVGNTEAFF.

The CDR3 loop is CASSVALDTEAFF. The CDR3 DNA reads as TGTGCCAGCAGCGTAGCTTTAGACACTGAAGCTTTCTTT. The chain carries TRBV9 and TRBJ1-1; no clear D gene. CDR3 size: 13 residues. CDR1 SGDLS and CDR2 YYNGEE come from the germline V gene. Trimming removed 0 bases from V and 3 bases from J, with 6 bases in between.

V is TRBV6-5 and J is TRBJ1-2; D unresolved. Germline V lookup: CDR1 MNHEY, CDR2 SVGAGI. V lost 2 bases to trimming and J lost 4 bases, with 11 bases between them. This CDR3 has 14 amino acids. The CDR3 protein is CASSYEPRSYGYTF. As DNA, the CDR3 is TGTGCCAGCAGTTACGAACCGAGAAGCTATGGCTACACCTTC.

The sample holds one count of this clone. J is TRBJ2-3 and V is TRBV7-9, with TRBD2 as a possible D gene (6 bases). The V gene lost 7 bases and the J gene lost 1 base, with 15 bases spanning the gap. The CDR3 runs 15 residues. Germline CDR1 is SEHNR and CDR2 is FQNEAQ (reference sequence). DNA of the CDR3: TGTGCCAGCACCGCGGGGCTGGTAGGCACAGATACGCAGTATTTT. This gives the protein CASTAGLVGTDTQYF.

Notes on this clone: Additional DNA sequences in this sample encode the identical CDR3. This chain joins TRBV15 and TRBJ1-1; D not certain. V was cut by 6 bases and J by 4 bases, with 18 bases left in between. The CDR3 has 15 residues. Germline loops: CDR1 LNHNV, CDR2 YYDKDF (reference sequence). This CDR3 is CATSIVSTGGTEAFF. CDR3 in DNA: TGTGCCACCAGTATAGTTTCGACCGGAGGCACTGAAGCTTTCTTT. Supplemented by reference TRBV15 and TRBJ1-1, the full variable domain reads DAMVIQNPRYQVTQFGKPVTLSCSQTLNHNVMYWYQQKSSQAPKLLFHYYDKDFNNEADTPDNFQSRRPNTSFCFLDIRSPGLGDTAMYLCATSIVSTGGTEAFFGQGTRLTVV.

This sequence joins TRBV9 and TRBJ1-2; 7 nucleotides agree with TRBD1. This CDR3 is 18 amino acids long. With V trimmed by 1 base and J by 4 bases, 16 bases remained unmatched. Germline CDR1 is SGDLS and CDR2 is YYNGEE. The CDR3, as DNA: TGTGCCAGCAGCGTAAGTTCCATGCTCGACAGGGCTGGCTATGGCTACACCTTC. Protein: CASSVSSMLDRAGYGYTF.

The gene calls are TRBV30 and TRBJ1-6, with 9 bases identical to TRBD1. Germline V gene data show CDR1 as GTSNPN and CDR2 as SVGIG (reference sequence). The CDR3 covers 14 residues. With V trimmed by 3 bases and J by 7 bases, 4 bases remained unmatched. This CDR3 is CAWSTGTGNSPLHF. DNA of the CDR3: TGTGCCTGGAGCACCGGGACAGGGAATTCACCCCTCCACTTT.

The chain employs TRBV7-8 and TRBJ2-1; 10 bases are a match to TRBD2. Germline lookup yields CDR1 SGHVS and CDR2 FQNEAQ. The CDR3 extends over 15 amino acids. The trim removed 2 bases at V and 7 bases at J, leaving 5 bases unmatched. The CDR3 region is CASSLISGGSNEQFF. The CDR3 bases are TGTGCCAGCAGCTTAATTAGCGGGGGGTCTAATGAGCAGTTCTTC. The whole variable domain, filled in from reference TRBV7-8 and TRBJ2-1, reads GAGVSQSPRYKVAKRGQDVALRCDPISGHVSLFWYQQALGQGPEFLTYFQNEAQLDKSGLPSDRFFAERPEGSVSTLKIQRTQQEDSAVYLCASSLISGGSNEQFFGPGTRLTVL.

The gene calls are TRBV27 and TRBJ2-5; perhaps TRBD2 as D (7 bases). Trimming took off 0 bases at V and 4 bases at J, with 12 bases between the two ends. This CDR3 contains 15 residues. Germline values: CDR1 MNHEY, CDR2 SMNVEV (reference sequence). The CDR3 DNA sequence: TGTGCCAGCAGTTTATCAGTTGCGGGGGCAGAGACCCAGTACTTC. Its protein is CASSLSVAGAETQYF.

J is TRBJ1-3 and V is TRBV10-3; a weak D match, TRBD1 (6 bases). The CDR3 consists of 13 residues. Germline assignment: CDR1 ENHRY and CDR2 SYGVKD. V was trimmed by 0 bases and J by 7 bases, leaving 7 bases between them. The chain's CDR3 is CAISESRGNTIYF. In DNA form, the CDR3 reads TGTGCCATCAGTGAGTCGAGGGGGAACACCATATATTTT.

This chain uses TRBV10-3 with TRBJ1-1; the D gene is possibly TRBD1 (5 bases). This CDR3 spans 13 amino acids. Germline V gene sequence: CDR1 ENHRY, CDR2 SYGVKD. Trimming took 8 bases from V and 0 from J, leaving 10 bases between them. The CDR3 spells CAIGGELNTEAFF. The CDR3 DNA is TGTGCCATCGGGGGGGAGTTGAACACTGAAGCTTTCTTT.

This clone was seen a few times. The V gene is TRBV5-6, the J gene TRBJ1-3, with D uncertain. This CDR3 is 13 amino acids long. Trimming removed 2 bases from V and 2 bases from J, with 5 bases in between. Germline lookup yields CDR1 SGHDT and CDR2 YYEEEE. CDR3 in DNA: TGTGCCAGCAGCTTCGGGGCTGGAAACACCATATATTTT. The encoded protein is CASSFGAGNTIYF.

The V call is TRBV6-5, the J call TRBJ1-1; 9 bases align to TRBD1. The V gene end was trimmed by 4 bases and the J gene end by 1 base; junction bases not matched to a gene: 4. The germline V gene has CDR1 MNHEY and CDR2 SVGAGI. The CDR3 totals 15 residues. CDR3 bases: TGTGCCAGCAGTTTCACGGGACAGGGGAACACTGAAGCTTTCTTT. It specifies CASSFTGQGNTEAFF.

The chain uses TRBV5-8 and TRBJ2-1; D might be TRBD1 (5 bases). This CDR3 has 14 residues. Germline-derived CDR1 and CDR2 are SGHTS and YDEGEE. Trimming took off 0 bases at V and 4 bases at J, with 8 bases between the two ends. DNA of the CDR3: TGTGCCAGCAGCTTGGGACAGCAGTACAATGAGCAGTTCTTC. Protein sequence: CASSLGQQYNEQFF.

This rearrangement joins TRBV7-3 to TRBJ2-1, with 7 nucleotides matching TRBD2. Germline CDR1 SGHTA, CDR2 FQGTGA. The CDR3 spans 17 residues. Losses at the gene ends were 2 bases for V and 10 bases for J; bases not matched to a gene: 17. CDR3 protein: CASSLVKGLTGGSEQFF. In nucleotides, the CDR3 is TGTGCCAGCAGCTTAGTGAAGGGACTAACCGGGGGGAGCGAGCAGTTCTTC.

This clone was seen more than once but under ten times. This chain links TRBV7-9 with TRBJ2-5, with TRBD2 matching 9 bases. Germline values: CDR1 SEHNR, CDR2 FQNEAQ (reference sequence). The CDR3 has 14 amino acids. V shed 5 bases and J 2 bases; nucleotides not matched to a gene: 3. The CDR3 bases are TGTGCCAGCAGCATTGGACTAGCGCAAGAGACCCAGTACTTC. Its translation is CASSIGLAQETQYF.

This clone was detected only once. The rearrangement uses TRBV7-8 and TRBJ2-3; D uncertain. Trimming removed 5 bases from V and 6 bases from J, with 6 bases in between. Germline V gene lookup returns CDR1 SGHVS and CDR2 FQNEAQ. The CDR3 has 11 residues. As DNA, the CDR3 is TGTGCCAGCAGCCCGGCGGATACGCAGTATTTT. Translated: CASSPADTQYF.

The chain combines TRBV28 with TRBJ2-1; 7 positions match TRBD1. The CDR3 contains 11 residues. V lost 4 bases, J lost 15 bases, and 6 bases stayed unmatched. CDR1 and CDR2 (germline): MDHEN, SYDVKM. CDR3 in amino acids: CASSSGTVGFF. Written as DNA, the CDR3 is TGTGCCAGCAGTTCCGGGACAGTAGGGTTCTTC.

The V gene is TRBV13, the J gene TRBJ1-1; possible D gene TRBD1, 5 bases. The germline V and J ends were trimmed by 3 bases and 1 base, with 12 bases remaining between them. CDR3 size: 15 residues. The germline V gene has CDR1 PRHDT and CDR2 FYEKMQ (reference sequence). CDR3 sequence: CASSLRGLTNTEAFF. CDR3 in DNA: TGTGCCAGCAGCTTGAGGGGACTTACGAACACTGAAGCTTTCTTT.

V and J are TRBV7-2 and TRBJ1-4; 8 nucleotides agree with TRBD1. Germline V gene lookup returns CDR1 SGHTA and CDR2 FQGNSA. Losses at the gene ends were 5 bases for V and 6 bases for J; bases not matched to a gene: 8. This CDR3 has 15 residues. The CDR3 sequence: CASSLRTGRDEKLFF. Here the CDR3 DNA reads TGTGCCAGCAGCCTAAGGACAGGGAGGGATGAAAAACTGTTTTTT.

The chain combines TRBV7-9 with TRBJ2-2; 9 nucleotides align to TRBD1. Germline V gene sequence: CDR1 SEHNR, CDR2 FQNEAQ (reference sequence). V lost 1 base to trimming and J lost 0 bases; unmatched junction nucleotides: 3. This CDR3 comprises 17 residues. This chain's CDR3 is CASSLGDRATNTGELFF. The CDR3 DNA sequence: TGTGCCAGCAGCTTAGGGGACAGGGCTACGAACACCGGGGAGCTGTTTTTT.

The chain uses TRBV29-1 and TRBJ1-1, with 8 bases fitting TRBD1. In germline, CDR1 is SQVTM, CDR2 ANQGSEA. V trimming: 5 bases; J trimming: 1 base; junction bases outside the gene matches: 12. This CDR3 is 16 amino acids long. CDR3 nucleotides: TGCAGCGTTCGAGGGCAGGGGGCACGAGGGAACACTGAAGCTTTCTTT. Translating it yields CSVRGQGARGNTEAFF.